This TCR beta chain was sequenced in a study of blood T cell repertoires in COVID-19. At the level of the study: Samples of COVID-19 (acute and convalescent) were obtained from the United States, Italy and Spain. From T cells, B-cell-depleted T cells, or PBMCs came the material, which was cDNA or gDNA.

Using immunoSEQ multiplex PCR, the repertoire was profiled, and TCRdb retains in-frame clones only, with some absent. In the table there are 130,000 to 150,000 clones, 81% of which are singletons. After removal of 4 bases from V and 1 base from J, the junction contained 7 bases not matched to a gene. Looked up from germline, CDR1 is SGHNT and CDR2 is YYREEE (reference sequence). This CDR3 is built from 16 residues. This clone came up a few times. The sequenced material came from peripheral blood. V gene TRBV5-4 combines with J gene TRBJ1-1, with 10 bases identical to TRBD1. This TCR came from a human donor in a cohort sampled during active COVID-19. In DNA, the CDR3 is TGTGCCAGCAGCCGGGGACAGGGGAGGCAGAACACTGAAGCTTTCTTT. This sequence encodes CASSRGQGRQNTEAFF.